Listed below are T cell receptor beta chains from one sample, sequenced in a study of blood T cell repertoires in COVID-19. Here immunoSEQ multiplex PCR was the method, and the copy in TCRdb shows in-frame clones only, minus some. The sample lists under 400,000 clones, 65% to 90% seen once, with around 4.4% in the top ten. The sample was PBMCs or T cells enriched from blood (not recorded which). The receptors shown here come from a woman aged 40 to 49 with acute COVID-19. CDR3s include the opening cysteine and the closing phenylalanine or tryptophan. Rows give clone size only sometimes, using once, few, many, or a class for an expanded clone.

J,size,V,CDR3
TRBJ2-1,-,TRBV10-3,CAISETSGQHNEQFF
TRBJ2-7,many,TRBV21-1,CASSKLAGQGPSEQYF
TRBJ2-1,-,TRBV27,CASSLYRLAIGNEQFF
TRBJ2-1,-,TRBV24-1,CATSDKGQGIWNEQFF
TRBJ1-1,-,TRBV3-1/TRBV3-2,CASSASTGGTEAFF
TRBJ2-1,-,TRBV18,CASSPTSAGNEQFF
TRBJ1-3,few,TRBV4-1,CASSQDRVYGNTIYF
TRBJ1-1,-,TRBV28,CASTPPRRATEAFF
TRBJ2-7,few,TRBV6-5,CASAGSTYEQYF
TRBJ2-7,-,TRBV28,CASQGPPYEQYF
TRBJ1-4,-,TRBV29-1,CSVRTATNEKLFF
TRBJ2-7,-,TRBV7-9,CASTISGGDYEQYF
TRBJ2-2,-,TRBV14,CASSQVSGVLTGELFF
TRBJ2-3,-,TRBV5-5,CASSWESRSGTQYF
TRBJ2-5,-,TRBV7-9,CASSTRQGVQETQYF
TRBJ2-7,-,TRBV4-2,CASSQDLWGGIYEQYF
TRBJ2-4,-,TRBV11-2,CASSLTSGRDAKNIQYF
TRBJ2-3,-,TRBV27,CASSLWAHTDTQYF
TRBJ2-3,-,TRBV20-1,CSASLAGTSGLGTDTQYF
TRBJ2-3,-,TRBV5-8,CASSLLGAADTQYF
TRBJ1-2,once,TRBV4-3,CASSQDWGQNYGYTF
TRBJ2-1,-,TRBV6-5,CASSYEGQKYNEQFF
TRBJ2-7,-,TRBV5-1,CASSSGLSYEQYF
TRBJ1-1,-,TRBV5-1,CASSLVGSGTEAFF
TRBJ1-2,-,TRBV28,CASKSGSLGDGYTF
TRBJ1-6,-,TRBV7-2,CASSGIGQNNSPLHF
TRBJ2-5,-,TRBV3-1/TRBV3-2,CASSHRSGGDQETQYF
TRBJ2-3,-,TRBV5-4,CASSLESGPDTQYF
TRBJ2-1,-,TRBV15,CATSPPGTGVSYNEQFF
TRBJ1-5,-,TRBV27,CASRAGTGGVNQPQHF
TRBJ1-1,-,TRBV7-2,CASSLVVTGVTEAFF
TRBJ2-7,-,TRBV1,CTSSQAYRRGRSYEQYF
TRBJ2-2,-,TRBV5-1,CASSISGGLNTGELFF
TRBJ1-5,-,TRBV6-5,CASSSGGLSNQPQHF
TRBJ2-7,-,TRBV25-1,CASSADRGDSSYEQYF
TRBJ2-7,-,TRBV5-6,CASAPGTGRREQYF
TRBJ2-7,-,TRBV4-1,CASSQARGAGDYEQYF
TRBJ1-4,once,TRBV5-1,CASSLGGLGEKLFF